The clone carrying this T cell receptor (beta chain) has more than one count but fewer than ten. What it recognizes is unknown. Germline CDR1 MNHEY, CDR2 SMNVEV (reference sequence). The CDR3 totals 15 residues. Deletions cut 1 base from V and 0 bases from J, with 9 bases between. Primers for the PCR totalled 60 Vbeta and 13 Jbeta. Data came from immunoSEQ multiplex PCR; TCRdb stores just in-frame clones and leaves some out. The repertoire consists of 100,000 or so clones, with about 75% occurring once and the leading ten covering over 9.5%. This sample was included in a study of cytomegalovirus exposure and HLA in healthy donors. Study-wide points: Association with HLA alleles at 0.05 false discovery rate was found for approximately 18,000 TCR beta sequences in a later analysis. DRB1 showed the most TCR associations and HLA-C the fewest in a later analysis, as rates varied by HLA locus.

Input material: PBMCs. The chain is built from TRBV27 and TRBJ1-1, with D unclear. This sequence originates from a man aged 25 to 45 in good health and CMV-seropositive. Written as DNA, the CDR3 is TGTGCCAGCAGTTTATTTCCAAGCATGAACACTGAAGCTTTCTTT. This codes for CASSLFPSMNTEAFF.